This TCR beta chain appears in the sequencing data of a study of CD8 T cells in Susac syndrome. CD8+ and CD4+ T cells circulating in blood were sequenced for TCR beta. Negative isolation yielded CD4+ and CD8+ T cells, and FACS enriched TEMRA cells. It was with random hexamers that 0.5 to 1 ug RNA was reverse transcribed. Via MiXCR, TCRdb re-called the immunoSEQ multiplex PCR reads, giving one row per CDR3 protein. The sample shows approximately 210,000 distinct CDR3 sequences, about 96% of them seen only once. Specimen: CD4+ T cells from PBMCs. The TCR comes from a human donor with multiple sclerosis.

CDR3 sequence: CSASPATETQYF. The CDR3 nucleotides are TGCAGTGCTAGTCCGGCCACGGAGACCCAGTACTTC. The rearrangement uses TRBV20-1 and TRBJ2-5; the D is unclear. From germline, CDR1 is DFQATT and CDR2 SNEGSKA (reference sequence). The CDR3 has 12 residues. Trimming shortened V by 3 bases and J by 5 bases, and 10 bases separated the two germline ends.